Below are 26 T cell receptor beta chains sequenced from a single sample in a study of blood T cell repertoires in COVID-19. Only in-frame clones appear in the TCRdb table, and some are missing; sequencing was by immunoSEQ multiplex PCR. Here the sample spans over 85,000 clones, around 85% being singletons. The source material was peripheral blood. These receptors originate from an elderly man with acute or convalescent COVID-19.

The gene calls are TRBV7-6 and TRBJ2-3, with 14 bases identical to TRBD2. The germline gives CDR1 SGHVS, CDR2 FNYEAQ. Losses at the gene ends were 0 bases for V and 5 bases for J; bases not matched to a gene: 7. The CDR3 is 18 residues long. CDR3: CASSLAQTSGRARDTQYF. The CDR3 DNA is TGTGCCAGCAGCTTAGCCCAGACTAGCGGGAGGGCCAGAGATACGCAGTATTTT.

The J gene is TRBJ2-5, the V gene TRBV4-1; 10 positions match TRBD1. The trim removed 3 bases at V and 5 bases at J, leaving 9 bases unmatched. The CDR3 extends over 16 amino acids. CDR1 is MGHRA and CDR2 is YSYEKL in the germline V gene. CDR3 in amino acids: CASSHPPGTGEETQYF. CDR3 nucleotide sequence: TGCGCCAGCAGCCATCCCCCCGGGACAGGGGAGGAGACCCAGTACTTC.

The chain links TRBV7-9 to TRBJ2-5; D call uncertain. Germline assignment: CDR1 SEHNR and CDR2 FQNEAQ (reference sequence). V was trimmed by 2 bases and J by 2 bases, leaving 9 bases between them. The length of the CDR3 is 14 residues. This CDR3 is CASSLTARQETQYF. CDR3 DNA sequence: TGTGCCAGCAGCTTAACGGCTAGACAAGAGACCCAGTACTTC.

J is TRBJ2-7 and V is TRBV18; D is unclear. The V end lost 3 bases, the J end lost 7 bases, and 13 bases lay between the germline ends. Germline V gives CDR1 KGHSH, CDR2 LQKENI. The CDR3 runs 13 residues. This CDR3 is CASSPLPLEEQYF. For the CDR3, the DNA is TGTGCCAGCTCACCTTTGCCACTTGAGGAGCAGTACTTC.

The chain uses TRBV15 and TRBJ2-2; no firm D call. Germline loops: CDR1 LNHNV, CDR2 YYDKDF (reference sequence). The CDR3 sequence is 12 residues long. V was pared by 4 bases and J by 4 bases, with 4 bases between. The CDR3 DNA reads TGTGCCACCAGCACATTCACCGGGGAGCTGTTTTTT. Translation: CATSTFTGELFF.

The genes are TRBV7-6 and TRBJ2-1, with 7 bases that match TRBD2. Unmatched junction bases numbered 13, after V lost 1 base and J lost 7 bases. Per germline, CDR1 SGHVS and CDR2 FNYEAQ. The CDR3 covers 17 residues. The CDR3 protein is CASSLGAGLAGQNEQFF. CDR3 nucleotides: TGTGCCAGCAGCTTAGGAGCGGGACTCGCGGGTCAAAATGAGCAGTTCTTC.

The chain employs TRBV4-1 and TRBJ2-3; D gene uncertain. Germline V lookup: CDR1 MGHRA, CDR2 YSYEKL. The germline V and J ends were trimmed by 0 bases and 3 bases, with 16 bases remaining between them. CDR3 length equals 17 residues. CDR3 DNA sequence: TGCGCCAGCAGCCAAGATTTCTTGAGGCGATGGACAGATACGCAGTATTTT. Its protein is CASSQDFLRRWTDTQYF.

This clone showed up just a few times. The V call is TRBV19, the J call TRBJ1-4, with no clear D. The V end was cut by 10 bases, the J end by 10 bases, with 16 bases between. Per germline, CDR1 LNHDA and CDR2 SQIVND (reference sequence). There are 12 residues in the CDR3. CDR3 loop: CATLNLSGKLFF. As DNA, the CDR3 is TGTGCCACCCTAAACCTCAGCGGAAAACTGTTTTTT.

This rearrangement joins TRBV27 to TRBJ1-5; D may be TRBD1 (5 bases). This CDR3 spans 14 amino acids. Germline V gene lookup returns CDR1 MNHEY and CDR2 SMNVEV (reference sequence). Trimming removed 0 bases from V and 4 bases from J, with 7 bases in between. For the CDR3, the DNA is TGTGCCAGCAGTTTATCGCGGGGGAATCAGCCCCAGCATTTT. Translated: CASSLSRGNQPQHF.

The V gene is TRBV9, the J gene TRBJ1-2; 9 positions agree with TRBD1. The CDR3 has 13 amino acids. Germline CDR1 is SGDLS and CDR2 is YYNGEE. After removal of 4 bases from V and 4 bases from J, the junction contained 2 bases not matched to a gene. In DNA, the CDR3 is TGTGCCAGCAGCATGACAGGGGGCTATGGCTACACCTTC. Translating it yields CASSMTGGYGYTF.

The chain is built from TRBV7-9 and TRBJ2-7; 10 positions match TRBD2. The V and J ends lost 10 bases and 3 bases, in that order; junction bases with no gene match: 12. This CDR3 is 15 amino acids long. Germline loops: CDR1 SEHNR, CDR2 FQNEAQ (reference sequence). CDR3 sequence reads: CAILGVSGRFYEQYF. Here the CDR3 DNA reads TGTGCCATCCTCGGGGTTAGCGGGAGGTTCTACGAGCAGTACTTC.

In its sample, this clone was seen once. This chain uses TRBV29-1 with TRBJ2-5; TRBD1 matches 8 bases. Losses at the gene ends were 7 bases for V and 2 bases for J; bases not matched to a gene: 9. Germline CDR1 SQVTM, CDR2 ANQGSEA. The CDR3 spans 14 residues. The CDR3 here is CSAGQGWDQETQYF. The CDR3 DNA reads TGCAGCGCCGGACAGGGCTGGGATCAAGAGACCCAGTACTTC.

On this clone itself: Germline and junction disagree at one end, which may indicate a read error. The chain combines TRBV18 with TRBJ1-4, with 12 nucleotides matching TRBD1. The CDR3 sequence is 15 residues long. Germline V gene sequence: CDR1 KGHSH, CDR2 LQKENI. This CDR3 reads CASSPPGQGAEKLFF. In DNA form, the CDR3 reads TGTGCCAGCTCCCCACCGGGACAGGGGGCTGAAAAACTGTTTTTT.

As DNA, the CDR3 is TGTGCCAGCAGTGAGACTAGCGGGAGGGGTGATACGCAGTATTTT. Translating gives CASSETSGRGDTQYF. The chain uses TRBV6-4 and TRBJ2-3; the match to TRBD2 covers 14 bases. The CDR3 loop spans 15 amino acids. Germline V gives CDR1 MRHNA, CDR2 SNTAGT. With V trimmed by 3 bases and J by 6 bases, 2 bases remained unmatched.

The chain links TRBV13 to TRBJ2-5; 7 positions agree with TRBD2. V was clipped by 5 bases and J by 2 bases; unmatched bases: 17. Per the germline V gene, CDR1 is PRHDT and CDR2 is FYEKMQ (reference sequence). This CDR3 comprises 18 residues. Here the CDR3 reads CASSDTIPGGVRQETQYF. The CDR3 region has the DNA TGTGCCAGCAGCGATACCATTCCTGGGGGGGTTAGGCAAGAGACCCAGTACTTC.

CDR3 sequence (DNA): TGTGCCAGCAGCCAAGGGGGACAGGGTTTTCTGGGGTCACCCCTCCACTTT. Amino acids: CASSQGGQGFLGSPLHF. J is TRBJ1-6 and V is TRBV3-1 (or the pseudogene TRBV3-2), with TRBD1 identical over 9 bases. The germline gives CDR1 LGHDT, CDR2 YNNKEL (reference sequence). The CDR3 has 17 residues. Trimming removed 1 base from V and 10 bases from J; junction bases left unmatched: 11.

This clone was counted only a few times. This chain joins TRBV5-5 and TRBJ2-3; TRBD1 matches 9 bases. The CDR3 extends over 14 amino acids. V was clipped by 4 bases and J by 5 bases; unmatched bases: 5. Germline V CDR1 and CDR2: SGHKS, YYEKEE (reference sequence). The CDR3 DNA reads TGTGCCAGCAGCCCAGGGACAGGGAGAGATACGCAGTATTTT. Translated: CASSPGTGRDTQYF.

This clone has just a few counts. This chain joins TRBV5-1 and TRBJ2-1, with D perhaps matching TRBD1 (5 bases). Trimming pared 2 bases from V and 1 base from J, leaving 7 bases between. From germline, CDR1 is SGHRS and CDR2 YFSETQ. The CDR3 contains 14 residues. CDR3 in amino acids: CASSFGASYNEQFF. The CDR3 coding sequence is TGCGCCAGCAGCTTTGGGGCATCCTACAATGAGCAGTTCTTC.

This clone has a handful of counts. The chain has TRBV7-9 and TRBJ2-3; D call uncertain. The CDR3 has 13 amino acids. Trimming took off 2 bases at V and 5 bases at J, with 8 bases between the two ends. From germline, CDR1 is SEHNR and CDR2 FQNEAQ (reference sequence). DNA for the CDR3: TGTGCCAGCAGCTTACGGTCATTAGATACGCAGTATTTT. This codes for CASSLRSLDTQYF. The full variable domain, rest sourced from reference TRBV7-9 and TRBJ2-3, is DTGVSQNPRHKITKRGQNVTFRCDPISEHNRLYWYRQTLGQGPEFLTYFQNEAQLEKSRLLSDRFSAERPKGSFSTLEIQRTEQGDSAMYLCASSLRSLDTQYFGPGTRLTVL.

As concerns this clone: The sample carries other DNA sequences with the same CDR3. The rearrangement uses TRBV24-1 and TRBJ1-3, with 7 bases fitting TRBD1. From germline, CDR1 is KGHDR and CDR2 SFDVKD. With V trimmed by 4 bases and J by 0 bases, 2 bases remained unmatched. The CDR3 is 15 amino acids. The CDR3 loop reads CATSETGISGNTIYF. The CDR3 region has the DNA TGTGCCACCAGTGAGACAGGGATCTCTGGAAACACCATATATTTT.

This chain joins TRBV6-2 or TRBV6-3 and TRBJ2-7; 9 bases are a match to TRBD1. The V segment lost 5 bases and the J segment 1 base; nucleotides outside the gene matches: 9. The CDR3 runs to 16 residues. Per germline, CDR1 MNHEY and CDR2 SVGEGT. CDR3 nucleotide sequence: TGTGCCAGCAGTGAGGACAGGGGAATAGGGTCCTACGAGCAGTACTTC. Protein sequence: CASSEDRGIGSYEQYF.

This chain uses TRBV30 with TRBJ2-2; TRBD2 aligns across 13 bases. Germline V lookup: CDR1 GTSNPN, CDR2 SVGIG (reference sequence). This CDR3 is 15 amino acids long. With 4 bases clipped from V and 7 bases from J, the junction kept 6 bases outside the gene matches. The chain's CDR3 is CAWILAGGPVGELFF. The CDR3 DNA is TGTGCCTGGATACTAGCGGGAGGGCCCGTCGGGGAGCTGTTTTTT.

The chain is built from TRBV5-8 and TRBJ2-7; 8 bases match TRBD1. The CDR3 extends over 16 amino acids. The V gene's germline CDR1 is SGHTS and CDR2 YDEGEE. V was clipped by 5 bases and J by 5 bases; unmatched bases: 15. Here the CDR3 DNA reads TGTGCCAGCAGTTTAAGGACAGGGCAAGTAAAAAACGAGCAGTACTTC. Translated: CASSLRTGQVKNEQYF. Drawing the rest from reference TRBV5-8 and TRBJ2-7, the complete variable domain is EAGVTQSPTHLIKTRGQQATLRCSPISGHTSVYWYQQALGLGLQFLLWYDEGEERNRGNFPPRFSGRQFPNYSSELNVNALELEDSALYLCASSLRTGQVKNEQYFGPGTRLTVT.

The CDR3, as DNA: TGTGCCAGCTCAGTTCCCAGTGGAGTTTCGAACACTGAAGCTTTCTTT. Translating gives CASSVPSGVSNTEAFF. This chain joins TRBV18 and TRBJ1-1; D is unclear. CDR1 is KGHSH, CDR2 LQKENI, per germline. Trimming took off 5 bases at V and 1 base at J, with 17 bases between the two ends. The CDR3 has 16 residues.

The V call is TRBV9, the J call TRBJ2-3; 13 bases agree with TRBD2. With 2 bases clipped from V and 4 bases from J, the junction kept 4 bases outside the gene matches. Germline V gene lookup returns CDR1 SGDLS and CDR2 YYNGEE. The CDR3 runs 16 residues. CDR3 sequence reads: CASSVELAGGPDTQYF. CDR3 DNA sequence: TGTGCCAGCAGCGTCGAACTAGCGGGAGGGCCAGATACGCAGTATTTT. Full variable domain (rest looked up from reference TRBV9 and TRBJ2-3): DSGVTQTPKHLITATGQRVTLRCSPRSGDLSVYWYQQSLDQGLQFLIQYYNGEERAKGNILERFSAQQFPDLHSELNLSSLELGDSALYFCASSVELAGGPDTQYFGPGTRLTVL.

The chain is built from TRBV29-1 and TRBJ2-7, with 12 bases identical to TRBD2. The J segment lost 4 bases and the V segment lost 6 bases, leaving 7 bases of the junction unmatched. This CDR3 is 14 amino acids long. Germline loops: CDR1 SQVTM, CDR2 ANQGSEA. CDR3 amino acids: CSVHGTSGQYEQYF. The CDR3 coding sequence is TGCAGCGTCCATGGGACTAGCGGGCAATACGAGCAGTACTTC.